This T cell receptor (beta chain) was identified in a study of identifying expanded T cells in peripheral blood. In germline, CDR1 is MNHNS, CDR2 SASEGT. Deletions cut 2 bases from V and 4 bases from J, with 8 bases between. CDR3 length: 13 amino acids. Study-level findings and limits: Approximately 1.2 clones differed between technical replicates, versus approximately 17 and 20 over time. Two-week clone count variance significantly increased as total template count grew.

The protocol was immunoSEQ multiplex PCR, while the TCRdb copy is restricted to in-frame clones and leaves out a portion. The sample includes about 98,000 clones, about nine tenths of them seen just once. On this clone itself: Its antigen is not known.

The clonotype was recovered from a person aged 18 to 70 in good health. Sample: blood. This chain uses TRBV6-1 with TRBJ2-5; tentative D call: TRBD2 (6 bases). CDR3 sequence reads: CASSEMGGETQYF. The CDR3, as DNA: TGTGCCAGCAGTGAAATGGGAGGAGAGACCCAGTACTTC.